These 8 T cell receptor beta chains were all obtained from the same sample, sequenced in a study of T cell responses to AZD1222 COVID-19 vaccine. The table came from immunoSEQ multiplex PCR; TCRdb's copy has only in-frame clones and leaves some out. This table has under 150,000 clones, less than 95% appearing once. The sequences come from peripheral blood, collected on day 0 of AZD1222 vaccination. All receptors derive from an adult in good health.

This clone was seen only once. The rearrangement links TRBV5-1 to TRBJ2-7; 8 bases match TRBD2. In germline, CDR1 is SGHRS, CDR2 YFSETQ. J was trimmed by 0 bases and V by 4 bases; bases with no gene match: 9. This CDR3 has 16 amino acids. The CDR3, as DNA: TGCGCCAGCAGCCCAGTGACTAGCGACGGCTCCTACGAGCAGTACTTC. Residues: CASSPVTSDGSYEQYF. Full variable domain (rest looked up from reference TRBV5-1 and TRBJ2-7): KAGVTQTPRYLIKTRGQQVTLSCSPISGHRSVSWYQQTPGQGLQFLFEYFSETQRNKGNFPGRFSGRQFSNSRSEMNVSTLELGDSALYLCASSPVTSDGSYEQYFGPGTRLTVT.

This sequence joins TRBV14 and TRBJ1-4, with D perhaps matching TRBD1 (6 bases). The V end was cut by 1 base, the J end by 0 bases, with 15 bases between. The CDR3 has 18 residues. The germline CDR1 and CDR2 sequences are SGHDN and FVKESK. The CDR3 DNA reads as TGTGCCAGCAGCCAAGGAGGTGACAGGAGCCCAACTAATGAAAAACTGTTTTTT. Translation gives CASSQGGDRSPTNEKLFF.

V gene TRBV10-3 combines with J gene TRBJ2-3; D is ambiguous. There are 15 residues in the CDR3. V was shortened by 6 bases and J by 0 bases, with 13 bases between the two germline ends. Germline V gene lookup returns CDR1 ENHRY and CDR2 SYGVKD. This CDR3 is CAISHLAGSTDTQYF. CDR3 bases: TGTGCCATCAGCCATTTGGCAGGTAGCACAGATACGCAGTATTTT.

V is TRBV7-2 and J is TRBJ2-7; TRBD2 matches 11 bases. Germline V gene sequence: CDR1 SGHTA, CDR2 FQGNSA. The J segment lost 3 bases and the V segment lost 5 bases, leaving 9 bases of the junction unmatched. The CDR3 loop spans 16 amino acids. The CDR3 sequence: CASSPTTSGKNYEQYF. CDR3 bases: TGTGCCAGCAGCCCAACGACTAGCGGGAAAAACTACGAGCAGTACTTC. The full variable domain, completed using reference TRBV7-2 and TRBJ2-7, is GAGVSQSPSNKVTEKGKDVELRCDPISGHTALYWYRQSLGQGLEFLIYFQGNSAPDKSGLPSDRFSAERTGGSVSTLTIQRTQQEDSAVYLCASSPTTSGKNYEQYFGPGTRLTVT.

CDR3 protein: CAIEHTTGTNEQFF. The CDR3 coding sequence is TGTGCCATCGAACATACGACAGGGACGAATGAGCAGTTCTTC. V is TRBV10-3 and J is TRBJ2-1, with 7 bases that match TRBD1. From germline, CDR1 is ENHRY and CDR2 SYGVKD. This CDR3 is built from 14 residues. J lost 7 bases, V lost 8 bases, and 11 bases had no gene match.

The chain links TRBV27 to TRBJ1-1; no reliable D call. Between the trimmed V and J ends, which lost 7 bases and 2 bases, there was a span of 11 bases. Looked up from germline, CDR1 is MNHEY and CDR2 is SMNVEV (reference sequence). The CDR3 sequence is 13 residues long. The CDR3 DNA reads TGTGCCAGCACCTCGACGGGAAACACTGAAGCTTTCTTT. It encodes CASTSTGNTEAFF.

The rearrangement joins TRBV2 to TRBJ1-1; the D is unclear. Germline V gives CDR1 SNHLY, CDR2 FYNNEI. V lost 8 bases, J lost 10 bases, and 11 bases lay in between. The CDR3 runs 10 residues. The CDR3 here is CASAGRLAFF. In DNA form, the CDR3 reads TGTGCCAGCGCGGGCAGGTTAGCTTTCTTT.

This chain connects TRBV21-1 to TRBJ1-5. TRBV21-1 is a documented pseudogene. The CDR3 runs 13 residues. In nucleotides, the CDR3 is TGTGCCAGCAGCAAAGGGGATAATCAGCCCCAGCATTTT. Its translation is CASSKGDNQPQHF.